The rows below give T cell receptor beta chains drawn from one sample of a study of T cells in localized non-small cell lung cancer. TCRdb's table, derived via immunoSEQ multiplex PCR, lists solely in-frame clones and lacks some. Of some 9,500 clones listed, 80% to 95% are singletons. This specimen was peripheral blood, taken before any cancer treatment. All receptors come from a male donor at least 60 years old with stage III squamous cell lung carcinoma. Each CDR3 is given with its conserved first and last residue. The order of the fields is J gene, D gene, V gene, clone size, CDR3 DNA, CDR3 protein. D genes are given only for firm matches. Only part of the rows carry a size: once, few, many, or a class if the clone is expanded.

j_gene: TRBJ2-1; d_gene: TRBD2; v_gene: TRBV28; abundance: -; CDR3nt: TGTGCCAGCAGTTTTTCACTACTAGCGGGGGGTAACAATGAGCAGTTCTTC; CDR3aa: CASSFSLLAGGNNEQFF
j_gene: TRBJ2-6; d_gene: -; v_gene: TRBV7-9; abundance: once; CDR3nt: TGTGCCAGCAGCTCAGACAGACAAGGTCAAGGTGGCGGGGCCAACGTCCTGACTTTC; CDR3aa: CASSSDRQGQGGGANVLTF
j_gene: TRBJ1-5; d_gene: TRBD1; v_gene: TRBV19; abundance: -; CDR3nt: TGTGCCAGTAGTATTCTCGGGACAGGGTTTCAGCCCCAGCATTTT; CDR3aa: CASSILGTGFQPQHF
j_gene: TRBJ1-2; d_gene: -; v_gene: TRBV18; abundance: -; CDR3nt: TGTGCCAGCTCCCCCCCGGCGGATGGCTACACCTTC; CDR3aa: CASSPPADGYTF
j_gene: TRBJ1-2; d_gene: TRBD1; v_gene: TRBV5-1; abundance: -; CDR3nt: TGCGCCAGCAGCCAGGGGGAAGGCTATGGCTACACCTTC; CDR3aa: CASSQGEGYGYTF
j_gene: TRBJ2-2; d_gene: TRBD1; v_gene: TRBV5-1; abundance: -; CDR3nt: TGCGCCAGCAGCGCTGACAGGGGGTACAACACCGGGGAGCTGTTTTTT; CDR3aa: CASSADRGYNTGELFF
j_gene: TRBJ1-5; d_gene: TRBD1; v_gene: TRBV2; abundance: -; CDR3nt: TGTGCCAGCAGGACGGACAGGGCATATAGCAATCGGCCCCAGCATTTT; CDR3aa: CASRTDRAYSNRPQHF
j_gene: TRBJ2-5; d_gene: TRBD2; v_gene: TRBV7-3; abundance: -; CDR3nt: TGTGCCAGCAGCTTTTTTCTTCCCGGGACTAGCGGGGGGGCCATAGAGACCCAGTACTTC; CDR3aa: CASSFFLPGTSGGAIETQYF
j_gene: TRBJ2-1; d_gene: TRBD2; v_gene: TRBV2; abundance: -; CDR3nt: TGTGCCAGCAGCCCGGGACTAGCGGGGGGGCGTGGTATGGATGAGCAGTTCTTC; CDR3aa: CASSPGLAGGRGMDEQFF
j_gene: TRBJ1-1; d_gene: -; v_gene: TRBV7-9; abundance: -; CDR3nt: TGTGCCAGCAGCCCCGGCGGCGCTCAGAACACTGAAGCTTTCTTT; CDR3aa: CASSPGGAQNTEAFF
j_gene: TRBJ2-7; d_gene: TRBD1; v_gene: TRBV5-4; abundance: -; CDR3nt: TGTGCCAGCAGCTTAGGGCAGGGGGTTTTCTACGAGCAGTACTTC; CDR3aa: CASSLGQGVFYEQYF
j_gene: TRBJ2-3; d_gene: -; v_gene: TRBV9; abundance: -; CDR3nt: TGTGCCAGCAGCGTAGAGAATCACGTGGGGGTAAGGGTGACAGATACGCAGTATTTT; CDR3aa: CASSVENHVGVRVTDTQYF
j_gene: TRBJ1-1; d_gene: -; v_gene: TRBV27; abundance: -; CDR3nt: TGTGCCAGCAGTGTCCTGCGGGGGACTGAAGCTTTCTTT; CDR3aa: CASSVLRGTEAFF
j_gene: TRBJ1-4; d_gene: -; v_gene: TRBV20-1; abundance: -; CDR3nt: TGCAGTGCTCCGGTCGGGGAAAAACTGTTTTTT; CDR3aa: CSAPVGEKLFF
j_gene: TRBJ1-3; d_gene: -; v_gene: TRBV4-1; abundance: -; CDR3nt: TGCGCCAGCAGCCAAGAGGAGGGGGTAGGCACCATATATTTT; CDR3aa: CASSQEEGVGTIYF
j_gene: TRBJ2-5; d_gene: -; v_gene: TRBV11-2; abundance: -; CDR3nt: TGTGCCAGCAGCTTAGCGGTCGGGGGATCGGAGACCCAGTACTTC; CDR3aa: CASSLAVGGSETQYF
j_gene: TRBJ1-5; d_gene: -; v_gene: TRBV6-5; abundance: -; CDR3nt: TGTGCCAGCAGTTACCAGGGACCTCAGCCCCAGCATTTT; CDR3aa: CASSYQGPQPQHF
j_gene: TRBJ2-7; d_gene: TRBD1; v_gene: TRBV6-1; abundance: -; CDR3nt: TGTGCCAGCAGCCCATCCGGACAGGGCGTTAACGAGCAGTACTTC; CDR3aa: CASSPSGQGVNEQYF
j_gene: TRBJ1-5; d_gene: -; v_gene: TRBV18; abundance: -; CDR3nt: TGTGCCAGCTCACCAGGAAAGGGGAGCAATCAGCCCCAGCATTTT; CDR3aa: CASSPGKGSNQPQHF
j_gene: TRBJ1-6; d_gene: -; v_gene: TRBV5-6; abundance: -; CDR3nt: TGTGCCAGCAGCTTGAAACGGTATAATTCACCCCTCCACTTT; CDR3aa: CASSLKRYNSPLHF
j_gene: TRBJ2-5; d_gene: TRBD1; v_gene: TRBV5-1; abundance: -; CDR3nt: TGCGCCAGCAGCTTTAGGGACAGGGGAAACCAAGAGACCCAGTACTTC; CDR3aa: CASSFRDRGNQETQYF
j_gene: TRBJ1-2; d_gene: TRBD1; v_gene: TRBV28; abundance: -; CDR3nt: TGTGCCAGCCACTGGGCCTTAGGGGGACAGAACTATGGCTACACCTTC; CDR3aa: CASHWALGGQNYGYTF
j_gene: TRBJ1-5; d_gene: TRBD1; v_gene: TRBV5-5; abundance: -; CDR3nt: TGTGCCAGCAGCTGGATCGGGACAGATAATCAGCCCCAGCATTTT; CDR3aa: CASSWIGTDNQPQHF
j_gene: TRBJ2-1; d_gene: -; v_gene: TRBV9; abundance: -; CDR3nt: TGTGCCAGCAGCGTAACACGCTATGAGCAGTTCTTC; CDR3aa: CASSVTRYEQFF
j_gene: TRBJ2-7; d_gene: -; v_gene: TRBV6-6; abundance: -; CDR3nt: TGTGCCAGCAGTTCCGGGGCGGTAACCTACGAGCAGTACTTC; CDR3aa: CASSSGAVTYEQYF
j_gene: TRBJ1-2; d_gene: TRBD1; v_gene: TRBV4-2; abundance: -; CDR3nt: TGTGCCAGCAGCCAACAGGGACAGACCTATGGCTACACCTTC; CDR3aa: CASSQQGQTYGYTF
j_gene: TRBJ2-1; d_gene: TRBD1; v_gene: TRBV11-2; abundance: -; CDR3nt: TGTGCCAGCAGCTCTCGGACAGGGCCGAGTGAGCAGTTCTTC; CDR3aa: CASSSRTGPSEQFF
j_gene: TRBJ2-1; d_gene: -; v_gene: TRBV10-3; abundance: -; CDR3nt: TGTGCCATCAGTTTGTATAGCGTGGGGTACAATGAGCAGTTCTTC; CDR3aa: CAISLYSVGYNEQFF
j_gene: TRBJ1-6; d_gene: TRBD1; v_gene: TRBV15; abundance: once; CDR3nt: TGTGCCACCAGCCTCGACAGGGTGGATTCACCCCTCCACTTT; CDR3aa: CATSLDRVDSPLHF
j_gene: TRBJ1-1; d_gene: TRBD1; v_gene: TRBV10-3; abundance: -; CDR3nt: TGTGCCATCAGTGGGGACAGGGGGAATTTGAACACTGAAGCTTTCTTT; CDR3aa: CAISGDRGNLNTEAFF
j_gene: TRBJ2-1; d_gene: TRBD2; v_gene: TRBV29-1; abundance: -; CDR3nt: TGCTCCGGTTCTATAGCGGGGGGGAGGTCTTACAATGAGCAGTTCTTC; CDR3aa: CSGSIAGGRSYNEQFF